This T cell receptor beta chain was identified during a study of circulating and synovial CD4+ cells in juvenile arthritis. Using immunoSEQ multiplex PCR, the repertoire was profiled, and TCRdb retains in-frame clones only, with some absent. The profile shows about 33,000 clones, roughly 95% of them singletons. Whole-study results and caveats: Bulk blood CD4 samples held at least an order of magnitude more or fewer genomes than CPL.

In regard to this clone: Its antigen is unidentified.

In germline, CDR1 is MDHEN, CDR2 SYDVKM. Germline trimming cut 8 bases from V and 5 bases from J; bases unmatched to any gene: 15. The CDR3 length is 15 residues. The sample taken for sequencing was CD4+ T cells from blood. This sequence joins TRBV28 and TRBJ2-7; 7 bases fit TRBD1. This sequence was found in a human donor with juvenile idiopathic arthritis. The CDR3, as DNA: TGTGCCAGCGGAGAGTCGTGGGACAGACCCGACGAGCAGTACTTC. Its protein product is CASGESWDRPDEQYF.